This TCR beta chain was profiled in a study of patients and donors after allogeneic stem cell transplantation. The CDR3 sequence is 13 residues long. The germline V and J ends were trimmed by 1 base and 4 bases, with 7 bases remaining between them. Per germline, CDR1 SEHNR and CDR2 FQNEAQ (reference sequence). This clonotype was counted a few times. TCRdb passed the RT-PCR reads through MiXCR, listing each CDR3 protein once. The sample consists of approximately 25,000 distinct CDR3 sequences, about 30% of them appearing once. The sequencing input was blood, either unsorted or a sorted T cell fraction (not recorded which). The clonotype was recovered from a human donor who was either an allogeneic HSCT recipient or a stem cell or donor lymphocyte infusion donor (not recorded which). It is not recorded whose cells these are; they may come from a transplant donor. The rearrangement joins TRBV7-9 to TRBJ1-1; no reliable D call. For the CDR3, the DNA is TGTGCCAGCAGCTTAGAAGGTGGCACTGAAGCTTTCTTT. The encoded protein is CASSLEGGTEAFF.